The T cell receptor (beta chain) described here comes from a study of cytomegalovirus exposure and HLA in healthy donors. About the study: Earlier results showed roughly 120 million unique TCR beta sequences derived from approximately 180 million T cells.

Vbeta (60) and Jbeta (13) primers were used in the PCR. Profiling relied on immunoSEQ multiplex PCR, and the TCRdb table lists in-frame clones only, not all of them. The sample lists under 130,000 clones; roughly 80% were seen once. The CDR3 contains 17 residues. With V trimmed by 5 bases and J by 2 bases, 14 bases remained unmatched. Germline V gene sequence: CDR1 SGHVS, CDR2 FNYEAQ. The TCR sequence derives from a man aged 30-40 years in good health and CMV-seropositive. The chain couples TRBV7-6 to TRBJ2-7; 8 nucleotides line up with TRBD2. Sequenced sample: PBMCs. CDR3: CASSRGGITGSPYEQYF. DNA for the CDR3: TGTGCCAGCAGCCGGGGGGGGATAACCGGCAGTCCCTACGAGCAGTACTTC.